This T cell receptor (beta chain) was recovered during a study of blood T cell repertoires in COVID-19. Across the whole study: COVID-19 samples collected from the United States, Italy and Spain covered acute and convalescent phases. PBMCs, B-cell-depleted T cells, or T cells were the source of the cDNA or gDNA that made up the material.

With 5 bases removed from V and 2 bases from J, the gap between germline ends came to 13 bases. This CDR3 contains 15 residues. Germline CDR1 MDHEN, CDR2 SYDVKM. As processed by the authors: Reference gene primer amplification in the assay estimated nucleated cell counts. Generated by immunoSEQ multiplex PCR, the TCRdb table keeps only in-frame clones and is missing some. V and J calls and clone size are given by that table; D and trimming were obtained from the DNA. The profile covers tens of thousands of clones, with about 88% appearing a single time and roughly 10% taken by the ten largest. The chain links TRBV28 to TRBJ1-3; possibly TRBD1 for D (6 bases). This TCR came from a man in his 60s with active COVID-19. Sequencing was carried out using peripheral blood. CDR3 sequence reads: CASSPQTGTGNTIYF. The CDR3 coding sequence is TGTGCCAGCAGTCCGCAAACAGGGACTGGAAACACCATATATTTT.